This is a list of T cell receptor beta chains from one sample in a study of cytomegalovirus exposure and HLA in healthy donors. The method was immunoSEQ multiplex PCR; TCRdb's version includes in-frame clones alone and lacks a portion of them. The sample shows roughly 180,000 clones, approximately 80% of them seen only once. The sequencing sample was made of PBMCs. Receptors were obtained from a girl between 5 and 17 years old in good health and CMV-seropositive. CDR3s include the opening cysteine and the closing phenylalanine or tryptophan. The D gene is left open where the match is weak. A clone size is listed for some rows: how often the clone was seen (once, few, many), or a class if it is expanded.

>TRBD1|TRBJ2-7|NA|TRBV5-6
CASSSLDRGRPYEQYF
TGTGCCAGCAGCTCGCTGGACAGGGGAAGGCCCTACGAGCAGTACTTC
>TRBD1|TRBJ1-1|NA|TRBV4-3
CASSQGDRNTEAFF
TGCGCCAGCAGCCAAGGGGACAGGAACACTGAAGCTTTCTTT
>NA|TRBJ1-1|NA|TRBV19
CASSIVRNTEAFF
TGTGCCAGTAGTATAGTGAGGAACACTGAAGCTTTCTTT
>TRBD2|TRBJ2-3|NA|TRBV11-2
CASSLRGLAVITDTQYF
TGTGCCAGCAGCTTACGCGGACTAGCGGTTATCACAGATACGCAGTATTTT
>NA|TRBJ1-3|NA|TRBV6-5
CASSYSRGLPGNTIYF
TGTGCCAGCAGTTACTCGAGGGGACTCCCTGGAAACACCATATATTTT
>TRBD1|TRBJ2-7|NA|TRBV11-2
CATQGADEQYF
TGTGCCACCCAGGGGGCCGACGAGCAGTACTTC
>NA|TRBJ2-7|NA|TRBV18
CASSPNRVAMDEQYF
TGTGCCAGCTCGCCCAACAGGGTTGCTATGGACGAGCAGTACTTC
>TRBD1|TRBJ1-2|few|TRBV7-6
CASSPSPGTDLAYGYTF
TGTGCCAGCAGCCCAAGTCCCGGGACAGACTTAGCCTATGGCTACACCTTC
>TRBD1|TRBJ1-2|NA|TRBV5-8
CASSRTGNYGYTF
TGTGCCAGCAGCCGGACAGGCAACTATGGCTACACCTTC
>TRBD1|TRBJ1-4|NA|TRBV30
CAWTPGQGGEKLFF
TGTGCCTGGACCCCGGGACAGGGGGGAGAAAAACTGTTTTTT